This T cell receptor beta chain is from a study of blood T cell repertoires in COVID-19. Study overall: The cDNA or gDNA used as material had been derived from T cells, B-cell-depleted T cells, or PBMCs.

Authors' processing steps: Counts of nucleated cells, estimated from reference gene primer amplification, were obtained. This table comes from immunoSEQ multiplex PCR, and its TCRdb copy is limited to in-frame clones, with some not included. V, J and clone size derive from that table, while D and trimming were established from the DNA sequence. The table records about 68,000 clones, approximately 85% of them present only once. This CDR3 has 16 residues. Germline V CDR1 and CDR2: SGHNT, YYREEE (reference sequence). The V end lost 0 bases, the J end lost 3 bases, and 12 bases lay between the germline ends.

The source of this sequence is a middle-aged man with acute or convalescent COVID-19. The source material was peripheral blood. V is TRBV5-4 and J is TRBJ2-2; TRBD1 is a possible D gene (5 bases). The CDR3 protein is CASSLARGLDTGELFF. The CDR3 bases are TGTGCCAGCAGCTTGGCTAGGGGCTTGGACACCGGGGAGCTGTTTTTT.